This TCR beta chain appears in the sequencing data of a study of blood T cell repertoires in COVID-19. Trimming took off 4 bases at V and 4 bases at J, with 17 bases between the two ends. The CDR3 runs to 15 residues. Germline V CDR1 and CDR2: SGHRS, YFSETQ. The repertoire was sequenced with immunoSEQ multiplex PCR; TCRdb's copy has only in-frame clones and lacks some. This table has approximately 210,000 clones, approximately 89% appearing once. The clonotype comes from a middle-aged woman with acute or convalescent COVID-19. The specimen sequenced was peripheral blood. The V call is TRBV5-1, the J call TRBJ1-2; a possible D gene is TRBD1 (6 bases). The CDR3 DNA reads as TGCGCCAGCAGCACGGGGGGGCCCCAAGTCTATGGCTACACCTTC. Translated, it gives CASSTGGPQVYGYTF.